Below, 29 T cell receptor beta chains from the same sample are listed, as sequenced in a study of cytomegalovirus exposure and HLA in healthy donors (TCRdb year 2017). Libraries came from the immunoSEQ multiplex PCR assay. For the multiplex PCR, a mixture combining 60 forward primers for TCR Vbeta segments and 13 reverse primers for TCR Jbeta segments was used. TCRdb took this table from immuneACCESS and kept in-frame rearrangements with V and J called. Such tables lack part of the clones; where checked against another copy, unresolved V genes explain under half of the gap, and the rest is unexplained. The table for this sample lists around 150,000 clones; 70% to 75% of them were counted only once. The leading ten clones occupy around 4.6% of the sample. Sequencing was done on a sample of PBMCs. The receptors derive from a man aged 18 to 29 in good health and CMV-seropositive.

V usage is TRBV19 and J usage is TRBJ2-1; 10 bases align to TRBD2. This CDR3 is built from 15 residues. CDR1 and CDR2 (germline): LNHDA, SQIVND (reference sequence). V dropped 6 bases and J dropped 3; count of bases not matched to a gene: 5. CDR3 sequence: CASSSAGGVYNEQFF. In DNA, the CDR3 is TGTGCCAGTAGCTCAGCGGGAGGGGTCTACAATGAGCAGTTCTTC.

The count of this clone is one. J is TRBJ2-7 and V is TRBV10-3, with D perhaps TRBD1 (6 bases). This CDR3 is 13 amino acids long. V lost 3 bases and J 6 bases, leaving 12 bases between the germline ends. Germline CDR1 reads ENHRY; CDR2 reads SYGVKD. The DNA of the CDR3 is TGTGCCATCAGTGACGTCAGGGGATCCGAGCAGTACGTC. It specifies CAISDVRGSEQYV.

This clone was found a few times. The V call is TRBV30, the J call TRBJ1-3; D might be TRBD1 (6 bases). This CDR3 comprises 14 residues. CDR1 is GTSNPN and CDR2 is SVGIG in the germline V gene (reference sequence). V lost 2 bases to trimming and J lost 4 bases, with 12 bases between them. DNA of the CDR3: TGTGCCTGGAGTTACAGGGTTTCCGGAAACACCATATATTTT. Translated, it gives CAWSYRVSGNTIYF.

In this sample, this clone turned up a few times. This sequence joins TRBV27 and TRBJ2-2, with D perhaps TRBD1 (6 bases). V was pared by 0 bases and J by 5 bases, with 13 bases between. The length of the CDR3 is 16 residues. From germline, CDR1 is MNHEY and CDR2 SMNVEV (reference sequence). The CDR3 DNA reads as TGTGCCAGCAGTTTATCACAGGGTCTAGGAACCGGGGAGCTGTTTTTT. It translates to CASSLSQGLGTGELFF.

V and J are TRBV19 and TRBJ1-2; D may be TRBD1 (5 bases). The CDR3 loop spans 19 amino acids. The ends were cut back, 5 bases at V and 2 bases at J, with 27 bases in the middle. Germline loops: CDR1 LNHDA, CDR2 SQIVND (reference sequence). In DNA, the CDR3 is TGTGCCAGTAGTTCAATAGTACCCACTGCCGTACAGGCCAACTATGGCTACACCTTC. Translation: CASSSIVPTAVQANYGYTF.

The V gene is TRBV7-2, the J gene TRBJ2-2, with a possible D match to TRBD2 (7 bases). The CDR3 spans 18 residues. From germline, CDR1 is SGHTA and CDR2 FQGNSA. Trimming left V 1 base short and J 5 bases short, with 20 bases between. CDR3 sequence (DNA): TGTGCCAGCAGCTTAGAATTGAGTGGCGGGGGCCGAACCGGGGAGCTGTTTTTT. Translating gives CASSLELSGGGRTGELFF.

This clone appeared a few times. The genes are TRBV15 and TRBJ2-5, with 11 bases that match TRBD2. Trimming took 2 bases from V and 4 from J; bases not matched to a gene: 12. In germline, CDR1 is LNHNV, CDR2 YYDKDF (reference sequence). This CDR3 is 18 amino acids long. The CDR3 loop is CATSRRGTSGVGRETQYF. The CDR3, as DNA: TGTGCCACCAGCAGACGCGGGACTAGCGGCGTGGGGAGAGAGACCCAGTACTTC.

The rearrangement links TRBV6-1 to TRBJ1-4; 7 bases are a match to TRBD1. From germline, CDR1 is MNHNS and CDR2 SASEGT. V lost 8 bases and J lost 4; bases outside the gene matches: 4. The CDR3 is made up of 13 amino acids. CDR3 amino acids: CASQGQFNEKLFF. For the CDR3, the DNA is TGTGCCAGCCAGGGACAGTTTAATGAAAAACTGTTTTTT.

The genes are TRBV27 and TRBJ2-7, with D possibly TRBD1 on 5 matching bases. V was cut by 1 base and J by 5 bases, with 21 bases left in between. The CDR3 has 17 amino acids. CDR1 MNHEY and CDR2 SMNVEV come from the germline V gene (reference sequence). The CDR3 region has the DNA TGTGCCAGCAGTTTATGTAAAGGGGCTGGAGAGGCGGACGAGCAGTACGTC. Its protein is CASSLCKGAGEADEQYV.

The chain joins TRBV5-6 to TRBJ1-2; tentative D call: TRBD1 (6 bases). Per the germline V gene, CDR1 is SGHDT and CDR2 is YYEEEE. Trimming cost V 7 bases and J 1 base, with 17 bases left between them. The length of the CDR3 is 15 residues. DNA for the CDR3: TGTGCCAGCTCGGAAGGGACAACGCTTAACTATGGCTACACCTTC. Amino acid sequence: CASSEGTTLNYGYTF. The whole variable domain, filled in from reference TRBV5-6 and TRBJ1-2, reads DAGVTQSPTHLIKTRGQQVTLRCSPKSGHDTVSWYQQALGQGPQFIFQYYEEEERQRGNFPDRFSGHQFPNYSSELNVNALLLGDSALYLCASSEGTTLNYGYTFGSGTRLTVV.

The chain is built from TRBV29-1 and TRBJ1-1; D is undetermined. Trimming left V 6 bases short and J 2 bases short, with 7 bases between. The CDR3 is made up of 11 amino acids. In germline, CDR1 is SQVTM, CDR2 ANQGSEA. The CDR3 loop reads CSVPLNTEAFF. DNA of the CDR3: TGCAGCGTCCCTTTAAACACTGAAGCTTTCTTT.

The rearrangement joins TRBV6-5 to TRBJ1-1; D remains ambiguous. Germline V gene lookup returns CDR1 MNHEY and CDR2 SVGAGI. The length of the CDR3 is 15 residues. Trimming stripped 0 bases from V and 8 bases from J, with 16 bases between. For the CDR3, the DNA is TGTGCCAGCAGTTACTCGATCGGAGGCGTAGAAGAAGCTTTCTTT. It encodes CASSYSIGGVEEAFF.

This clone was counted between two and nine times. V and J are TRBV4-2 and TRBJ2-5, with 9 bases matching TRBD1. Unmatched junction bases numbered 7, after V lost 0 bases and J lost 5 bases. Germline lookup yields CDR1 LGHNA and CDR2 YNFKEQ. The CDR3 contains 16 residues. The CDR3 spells CASSQDLTGGDETQYF. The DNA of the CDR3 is TGTGCCAGCAGCCAAGATCTTACAGGGGGCGATGAGACCCAGTACTTC.

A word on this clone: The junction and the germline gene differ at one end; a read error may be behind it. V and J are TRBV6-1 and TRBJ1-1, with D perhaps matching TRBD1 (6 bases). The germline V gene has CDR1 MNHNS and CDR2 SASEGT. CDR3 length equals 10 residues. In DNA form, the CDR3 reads TGTGCCAGCAGTGATAACAGGGATGTCTTT. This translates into CASSDNRDVF.

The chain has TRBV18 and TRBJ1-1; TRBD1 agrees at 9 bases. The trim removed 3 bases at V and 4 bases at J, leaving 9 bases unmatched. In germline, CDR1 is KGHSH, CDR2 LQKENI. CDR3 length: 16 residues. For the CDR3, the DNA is TGTGCCAGCTCACCCTCGGGGGACAGGGCTCTCACTGAAGCTTTCTTT. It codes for CASSPSGDRALTEAFF.

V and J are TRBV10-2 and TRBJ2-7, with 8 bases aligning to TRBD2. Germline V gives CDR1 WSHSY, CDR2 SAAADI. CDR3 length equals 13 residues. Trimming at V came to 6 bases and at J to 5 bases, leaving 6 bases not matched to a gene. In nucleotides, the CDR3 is TGCGCCAGCAGACCTCAAGCGGGAGACGAGCAGTACGTC. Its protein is CASRPQAGDEQYV.

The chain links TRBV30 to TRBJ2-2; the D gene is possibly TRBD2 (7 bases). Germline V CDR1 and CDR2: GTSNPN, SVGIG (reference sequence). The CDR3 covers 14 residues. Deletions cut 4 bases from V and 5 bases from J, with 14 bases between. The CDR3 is CAWKWGGGTGELFF. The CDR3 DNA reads TGTGCCTGGAAATGGGGAGGGGGTACCGGGGAGCTGTTTTTT.

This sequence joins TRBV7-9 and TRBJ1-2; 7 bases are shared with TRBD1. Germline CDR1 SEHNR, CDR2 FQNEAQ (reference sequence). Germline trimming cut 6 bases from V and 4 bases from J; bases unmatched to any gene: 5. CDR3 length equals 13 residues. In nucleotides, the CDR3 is TGTGCCAGCAGTTACAGGGGATTCTATGGCTACACCTTC. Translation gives CASSYRGFYGYTF.

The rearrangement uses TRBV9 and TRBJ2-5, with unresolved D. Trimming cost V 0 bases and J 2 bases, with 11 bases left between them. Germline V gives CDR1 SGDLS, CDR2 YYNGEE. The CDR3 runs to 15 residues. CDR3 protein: CASSVVGLEQETQYF. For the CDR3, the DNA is TGTGCCAGCAGCGTAGTAGGTCTAGAGCAAGAGACCCAGTACTTC.

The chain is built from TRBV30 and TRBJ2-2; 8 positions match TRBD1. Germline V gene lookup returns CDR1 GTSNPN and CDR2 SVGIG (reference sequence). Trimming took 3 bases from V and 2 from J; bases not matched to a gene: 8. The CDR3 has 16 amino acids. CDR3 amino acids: CAWSKRTGTNTGELFF. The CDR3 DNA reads TGTGCCTGGAGCAAAAGGACAGGGACTAACACCGGGGAGCTGTTTTTT.

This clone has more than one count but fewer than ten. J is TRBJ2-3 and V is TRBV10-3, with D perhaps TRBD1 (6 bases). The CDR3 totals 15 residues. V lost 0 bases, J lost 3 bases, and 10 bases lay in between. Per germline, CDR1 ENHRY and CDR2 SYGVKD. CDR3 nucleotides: TGTGCCATCAGTGAGTCGACAGGCGTTACAGATACGCAGTATTTT. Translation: CAISESTGVTDTQYF.

The CDR3 sequence is CASSGGQAFSTDTQYF. The CDR3 DNA is TGTGCCAGCAGTGGCGGACAGGCCTTTAGCACAGATACGCAGTATTTT. The chain is built from TRBV2 and TRBJ2-3; 7 positions match TRBD1. After removal of 4 bases from V and 0 bases from J, the junction contained 7 bases not matched to a gene. This CDR3 is 16 amino acids long. Germline V gives CDR1 SNHLY, CDR2 FYNNEI.

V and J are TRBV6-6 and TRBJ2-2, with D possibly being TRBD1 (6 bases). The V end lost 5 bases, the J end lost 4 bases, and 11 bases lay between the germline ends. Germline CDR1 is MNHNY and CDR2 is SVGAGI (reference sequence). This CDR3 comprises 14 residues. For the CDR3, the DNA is TGTGCCAGCAGTGCCAGGGGTGCCACCGGGGAGCTGTTTTTT. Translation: CASSARGATGELFF.

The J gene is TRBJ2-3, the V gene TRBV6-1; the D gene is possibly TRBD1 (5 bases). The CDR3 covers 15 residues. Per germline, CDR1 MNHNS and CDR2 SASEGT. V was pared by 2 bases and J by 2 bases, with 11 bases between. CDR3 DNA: TGTGCCAGCAGTGAAATGGGGCCCTACACAGATACGCAGTATTTT. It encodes CASSEMGPYTDTQYF.

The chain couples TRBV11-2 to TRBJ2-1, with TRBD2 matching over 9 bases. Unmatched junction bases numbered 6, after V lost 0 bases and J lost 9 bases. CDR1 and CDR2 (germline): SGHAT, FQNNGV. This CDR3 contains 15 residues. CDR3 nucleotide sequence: TGTGCCAGCAGCTTAGATCCCGGGACTAGCTTTGAGCAGTTCTTC. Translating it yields CASSLDPGTSFEQFF.

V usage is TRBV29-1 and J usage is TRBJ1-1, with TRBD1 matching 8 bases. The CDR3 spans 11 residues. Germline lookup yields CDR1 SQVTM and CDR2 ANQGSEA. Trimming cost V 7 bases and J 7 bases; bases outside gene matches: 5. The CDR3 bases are TGCAGCGCCCGAGGACAGGGTGAAGCTTTCTTT. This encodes CSARGQGEAFF.

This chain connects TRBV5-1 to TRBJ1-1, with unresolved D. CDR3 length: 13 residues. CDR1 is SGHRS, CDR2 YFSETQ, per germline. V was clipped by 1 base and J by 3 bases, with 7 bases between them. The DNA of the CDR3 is TGCGCCAGCAGCTTGAACAGTGACACTGAAGCTTTCTTT. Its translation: CASSLNSDTEAFF.

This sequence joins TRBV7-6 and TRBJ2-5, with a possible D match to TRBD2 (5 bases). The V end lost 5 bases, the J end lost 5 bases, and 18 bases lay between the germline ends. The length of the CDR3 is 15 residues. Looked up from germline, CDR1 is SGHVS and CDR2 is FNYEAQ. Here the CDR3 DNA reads TGTGCCAGCAGCCCCGCGGGTACTAGTATGGAGACCCAGTACTTC. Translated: CASSPAGTSMETQYF. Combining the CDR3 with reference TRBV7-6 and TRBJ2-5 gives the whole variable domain GAGVSQSPRYKVTKRGQDVALRCDPISGHVSLYWYRQALGQGPEFLTYFNYEAQQDKSGLPNDRFSAERPEGSISTLTIQRTEQRDSAMYRCASSPAGTSMETQYFGPGTRLLVL.

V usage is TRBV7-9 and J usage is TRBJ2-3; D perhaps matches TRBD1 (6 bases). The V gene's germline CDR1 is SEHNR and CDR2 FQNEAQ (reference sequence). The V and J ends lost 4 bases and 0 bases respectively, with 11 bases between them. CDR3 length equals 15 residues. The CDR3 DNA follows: TGTGCCAGCAGCTCCCGACAGGCGAGCACAGATACGCAGTATTTT. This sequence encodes CASSSRQASTDTQYF.